The 10 T cell receptor beta chains given below trace back to one sample, sequenced in a study of shared clonotypes between healthy human individuals. Produced via immunoSEQ multiplex PCR; TCRdb's table is partial and in-frame only. The sample lists about 1 million clones, 75% seen once, with around 1.5% in the top ten. The sample consisted of memory CD4+ T cells sorted from blood. Specified subset: CD45RA-negative fraction. The receptors stem from a man aged 18 to 30 in good health.

The rearrangement links TRBV7-9 to TRBJ1-1; no clear D gene. Germline V gene lookup returns CDR1 SEHNR and CDR2 FQNEAQ (reference sequence). V lost 0 bases and J lost 3, with 8 bases in between. The CDR3 covers 14 residues. The DNA for the CDR3 is TGTGCCAGCAGCTTAGCGCACAGAGACACTGAAGCTTTCTTT. It codes for CASSLAHRDTEAFF.

This clone has only a few counts. The gene calls are TRBV29-1 and TRBJ1-1, with 7 bases fitting TRBD1. Germline V CDR1 and CDR2: SQVTM, ANQGSEA. V was pared by 7 bases and J by 4 bases, with 6 bases of the junction left unmatched. The CDR3 runs to 12 residues. DNA of the CDR3: TGCAGCGGGATGACAGGGACCACTGAAGCTTTCTTT. Protein product: CSGMTGTTEAFF.

The chain joins TRBV6-1 to TRBJ1-4, with D tentatively TRBD1 (6 bases). V was trimmed by 8 bases and J by 2 bases, leaving 12 bases between them. The CDR3 consists of 14 residues. Per the germline V gene, CDR1 is MNHNS and CDR2 is SASEGT. The chain's CDR3 is CASHTGSTNEKLFF. The CDR3, as DNA: TGTGCCAGCCACACAGGGTCCACTAATGAAAAACTGTTTTTT.

This chain joins TRBV19 and TRBJ1-5; 8 nucleotides line up with TRBD1. This CDR3 contains 13 residues. The germline CDR1 and CDR2 sequences are LNHDA and SQIVND (reference sequence). Germline trimming cut 5 bases from V and 5 bases from J; bases unmatched to any gene: 2. CDR3 in DNA: TGTGCCAGTAGTGGGACAGGTTATCAGCCCCAGCATTTT. This sequence encodes CASSGTGYQPQHF.

The sample holds a few counts of this clone. The chain couples TRBV18 to TRBJ1-6; D is ambiguous. The germline gives CDR1 KGHSH, CDR2 LQKENI. The CDR3 extends over 16 amino acids. V shed 0 bases and J shed 6 bases, with 12 bases lying between them. The CDR3 loop reads CASSPPGISSNSPLHF. The CDR3 DNA sequence: TGTGCCAGCTCACCACCAGGTATCTCGAGTAATTCACCCCTCCACTTT.

As for this clone: One end of the junction is discordant with germline, which a read error may explain. The chain employs TRBV7-7 and TRBJ2-5; possibly TRBD2 for D (6 bases). The CDR3 totals 16 residues. Germline V gene lookup returns CDR1 SSHAT and CDR2 FNYEAQ (reference sequence). The CDR3 bases are TGTGCTAGCAGCTTAGGAGGCGCCCGGGGGAGCGAGACCCAGTACTTC. Its protein is CASSLGGARGSETQYF.

V is TRBV7-9 and J is TRBJ2-6, with D unclear. V was clipped by 8 bases and J by 0 bases, with 8 bases between them. Germline values: CDR1 SEHNR, CDR2 FQNEAQ (reference sequence). The CDR3 consists of 14 residues. The CDR3 region is CASRSSSGANVLTF. In DNA form, the CDR3 reads TGTGCCAGCCGATCTTCCTCTGGGGCCAACGTCCTGACTTTC.

J is TRBJ2-7 and V is TRBV25-1, with D tentatively TRBD1 (6 bases). In germline, CDR1 is MGHDK, CDR2 SYGVNS. Between the trimmed V and J ends, which lost 6 bases and 9 bases, there was a span of 18 bases. The CDR3 is made up of 13 amino acids. DNA of the CDR3: TGTGCCAGCAGCAGGACAGCCGCTCTAGGGCAGTACTTC. Residues: CASSRTAALGQYF.

The V call is TRBV5-6, the J call TRBJ1-5; 7 bases line up with TRBD1. V gave up 4 bases and J gave up 7 bases; unmatched junction bases: 11. The V gene's germline CDR1 is SGHDT and CDR2 YYEEEE. The CDR3 is 15 residues long. The CDR3 loop is CASSREGAGGQPQHF. CDR3 coding DNA: TGTGCCAGCAGCCGGGAGGGGGCAGGGGGGCAGCCCCAGCATTTT.

There are many counts of this clone. The rearrangement joins TRBV2 to TRBJ1-2; 8 positions match TRBD1. In germline, CDR1 is SNHLY, CDR2 FYNNEI. The CDR3 is 14 residues long. Trimming removed 6 bases from V and 4 bases from J; junction bases left unmatched: 7. As DNA, the CDR3 is TGTGCCAGCAGGCAGGGGGCGCAGGGCTATGGCTACACCTTC. Its protein product is CASRQGAQGYGYTF.